Below, 24 T cell receptor beta chains from the same sample are listed, as sequenced in a study of blood T cells in healthy people across ages (dated by TCRdb to between 2015 and 2016). Libraries were prepared through 5' RACE. TCRdb shows the sequencer as Illumina HiSeq 2500. A second about 6 to 11 cycle PCR used a sample-barcoded 5' primer and a J-beta primer mix. TCRdb reran the public reads through fastp at Q25 and MiXCR, keeping productive beta chains. Identical CDR3 proteins give one entry, which carries the most common genes and DNA. For this sample there are hundreds of thousands of distinct CDR3 sequences; around 30% appear just once. Roughly 30% of the sample goes to the ten largest clones. Input material: blood. The origin of the receptors is a woman aged 70-85 years in good health.

The chain employs TRBV27 and TRBJ2-7; D assignment may be TRBD1 or TRBD2 (5 bases each). Trimming removed 5 bases from V and 5 bases from J, with 16 bases in between. The CDR3 is made up of 14 amino acids. Looked up from germline, CDR1 is MNHEY and CDR2 is SMNVEV (reference sequence). This CDR3 reads CASSSRDRVHEQYF. The CDR3 DNA reads as TGTGCCAGCAGTAGCCGGGACCGGGTTCACGAGCAGTACTTC.

The gene calls are TRBV20-1 and TRBJ2-5; TRBD1 might be the D (6 bases). This CDR3 has 14 amino acids. The germline V gene encodes CDR1 DFQATT and CDR2 SNEGSKA (reference sequence). Between the trimmed V and J ends, which lost 2 bases and 2 bases, there was a span of 12 bases. The CDR3 is CSARNRGGQETQYF. CDR3 DNA sequence: TGCAGTGCTAGAAATAGAGGGGGACAAGAGACCCAGTACTTC.

This clonotype was seen a few times. V usage is TRBV28 and J usage is TRBJ2-7, with a weak D call TRBD1 (6 bases). The CDR3 is made up of 15 amino acids. V gave up 11 bases and J gave up 4 bases, with 24 bases separating them. The germline CDR1 and CDR2 sequences are MDHEN and SYDVKM. The CDR3 reads CARPLRGGVYYEQYF. The DNA for the CDR3 is TGTGCCCGCCCTTTGCGAGGGGGAGTGTATTACGAGCAGTACTTC.

This rearrangement joins TRBV20-1 to TRBJ2-3, with TRBD2 matching over 10 bases. The CDR3 is made up of 16 amino acids. V lost 2 bases to trimming and J lost 2 bases; unmatched junction nucleotides: 7. Germline V gene data show CDR1 as DFQATT and CDR2 as SNEGSKA (reference sequence). CDR3 nucleotides: TGCAGTGCTAGACATTCAGCGGGAGGGTTCACAGATACGCAGTATTTT. Its translation: CSARHSAGGFTDTQYF.

This chain connects TRBV10-3 to TRBJ2-1; possible D gene TRBD2, 6 bases. The germline V gene encodes CDR1 ENHRY and CDR2 SYGVKD. V lost 8 bases to trimming and J lost 9 bases, with 11 bases between them. CDR3 length: 11 amino acids. CDR3 protein: CAIGGTLEQFF. CDR3 DNA sequence: TGTGCCATCGGGGGGACCCTTGAGCAGTTCTTC.

This chain uses TRBV5-8 with TRBJ1-2; 8 bases are shared with TRBD1. The CDR3 sequence is 15 residues long. Germline V gives CDR1 SGHTS, CDR2 YDEGEE. The V gene end was trimmed by 0 bases and the J gene end by 8 bases; junction bases not matched to a gene: 9. For the CDR3, the DNA is TGTGCCAGCAGCTTGGCCGGGACAGGCGGTCGGGGCTACACCTTC. This gives the protein CASSLAGTGGRGYTF.

This clonotype showed up just a few times. This chain connects TRBV3-1 to TRBJ1-2; 9 bases match TRBD1. Germline loops: CDR1 LGHDT, CDR2 YNNKEL (reference sequence). The J segment lost 4 bases and the V segment lost 4 bases, leaving 7 bases of the junction unmatched. The CDR3 runs 15 residues. In nucleotides, the CDR3 is TGTGCCAGCAGCCTCCGGGACAGGGATGGCTATGGCTACACCTTC. As protein: CASSLRDRDGYGYTF.

This clonotype occurred a few times. This clone may be a read error of a much larger clone one base away. V usage is TRBV4-2 and J usage is TRBJ2-3; the match to TRBD2 covers 7 bases. V was pared by 0 bases and J by 2 bases, with 8 bases of the junction left unmatched. Germline CDR1 reads LGHNA; CDR2 reads YNFKEQ. The CDR3 extends over 17 amino acids. CDR3 bases: TGTGCCAGCAGCCAAGAAAAAGGCGGGGGAGTCACAGATACGCAGTATTTT. It specifies CASSQEKGGGVTDTQYF.

J is TRBJ2-5 and V is TRBV28; no firm D call. The DNA end lines up better with TRBJ2-1; the J call may be wrong. This CDR3 comprises 11 residues. The germline V gene has CDR1 MDHEN and CDR2 SYDVKM. In nucleotides, the CDR3 is TGTGCCAGCACGTGGGGTCCAAAGCAGTTCTTC. This sequence encodes CASTWGPKQFF.

This clonotype was seen a few times. The junction differs from germline at one of its ends, possibly a read error. Written as DNA, the CDR3 is TGTGCCGGCAGTACGGCGGGGGGATCTGGGGCCAACGTCCTGACTTTC. It is translated as CAGSTAGGSGANVLTF. The chain uses TRBV6-1 and TRBJ2-6, with 8 bases aligning to TRBD2. The CDR3 is made up of 16 amino acids. CDR1 is MNHNS and CDR2 is SASEGT in the germline V gene.

The rearrangement links TRBV7-2 to TRBJ2-3; D is ambiguous. Trimming left V 1 base short and J 0 bases short, with 11 bases between. CDR3 length: 16 residues. From germline, CDR1 is SGHTA and CDR2 FQGNSA. CDR3 residues: CASSLGFGTSTDTQYF. The CDR3 coding sequence is TGTGCCAGCAGCTTAGGTTTCGGAACTAGCACAGATACGCAGTATTTT.

The genes are TRBV20-1 and TRBJ2-3; D is unresolved. From germline, CDR1 is DFQATT and CDR2 SNEGSKA (reference sequence). This CDR3 contains 12 residues. CDR3 coding DNA: TGCCTCTTTATGGCCCCCACAGATACGCAGTATTTT. It specifies CLFMAPTDTQYF.

This clonotype was observed a few times. The J gene is TRBJ2-5, the V gene TRBV6-1; a possible D gene is TRBD2 (5 bases). Germline V gives CDR1 MNHNS, CDR2 SASEGT. V was pared by 2 bases and J by 5 bases, with 9 bases between. CDR3 length: 13 amino acids. The CDR3 region has the DNA TGTGCCAGCAGTGAACAGTGGAGGGAGACCCAGTACTTC. It codes for CASSEQWRETQYF.

This clonotype was seen a single time. J is TRBJ1-5 and V is TRBV7-9; 7 bases agree with TRBD1. The CDR3 has 16 amino acids. Per the germline V gene, CDR1 is SEHNR and CDR2 is FQNEAQ (reference sequence). V was pared by 1 base and J by 4 bases, with 7 bases of the junction left unmatched. This chain's CDR3 is CASSLGNPGQNQPQHF. The CDR3 nucleotides are TGTGCCAGCAGCTTAGGGAATCCGGGACAGAATCAGCCCCAGCATTTT.

The chain has TRBV28 and TRBJ1-3, with no clear D. Per the germline V gene, CDR1 is MDHEN and CDR2 is SYDVKM. The CDR3 runs to 16 residues. Deletions cut 3 bases from V and 4 bases from J, with 16 bases between. CDR3 sequence (DNA): TGTGCCAGCAGTTTGCTAGGCGGAGGTGGAGGAAACACCATATATTTT. It specifies CASSLLGGGGGNTIYF. The variable domain in full, with the rest retrieved from reference TRBV28 and TRBJ1-3, is DVKVTQSSRYLVKRTGEKVFLECVQDMDHENMFWYRQDPGLGLRLIYFSYDVKMKEKGDIPEGYSVSREKKERFSLILESASTNQTSMYLCASSLLGGGGGNTIYFGEGSWLTVV.

V is TRBV7-6 and J is TRBJ2-2; TRBD1 aligns across 8 bases. The CDR3 length is 16 residues. Trimming removed 2 bases from V and 2 bases from J; junction bases left unmatched: 4. CDR1 SGHVS and CDR2 FNYEAQ come from the germline V gene. CDR3 sequence reads: CASSLMDRANTGELFF. CDR3 DNA sequence: TGTGCCAGCAGCTTAATGGACAGGGCAAACACCGGGGAGCTGTTTTTT.

The chain recombines TRBV29-1 with TRBJ2-3; D may be TRBD2 (5 bases). CDR1 is SQVTM, CDR2 ANQGSEA, per germline. V was clipped by 4 bases and J by 0 bases, with 17 bases between them. The CDR3 runs 16 residues. The CDR3 nucleotides read TGCAGCGTTGTTGGAGGACTGGAGTATAGCACAGATACGCAGTATTTT. Protein product: CSVVGGLEYSTDTQYF.

Comment on this clonotype: One base away lies a much larger clone, so this may be a sequencing read error. This sequence joins TRBV4-2 and TRBJ2-1; D is undetermined. CDR1 is LGHNA and CDR2 is YNFKEQ in the germline V gene. The CDR3 covers 14 residues. CDR3 loop: CASSQDLISNEQSF. The DNA of the CDR3 is TGTGCCAGCAGCCAAGATTTGATCAGCAATGAGCAGTCCTTC.

J is TRBJ2-7 and V is TRBV29-1; 7 positions match TRBD2. The DNA end is a closer match to TRBJ2-1, so the J assignment may be wrong. In germline, CDR1 is SQVTM, CDR2 ANQGSEA. This CDR3 is built from 10 residues. Written as DNA, the CDR3 is TGCAGCGTTAGGGACTACGAGCAGTTCTTC. Protein sequence: CSVRDYEQFF.

The rearrangement joins TRBV28 to TRBJ2-2; D tentatively fits TRBD1 or TRBD2 (6 bases each). Germline V gives CDR1 MDHEN, CDR2 SYDVKM. The CDR3 is made up of 15 amino acids. Trimming removed 7 bases from V and 4 bases from J, with 16 bases in between. This CDR3 is CASKGGGRITGELFF. CDR3 nucleotide sequence: TGTGCCAGCAAAGGTGGGGGGCGGATCACCGGGGAGCTGTTTTTT.

The CDR3 spells CAIRPASGVQETQYF. In DNA, the CDR3 is TGTGCCATCAGGCCGGCGAGCGGGGTACAAGAGACCCAGTACTTC. The chain couples TRBV10-3 to TRBJ2-5; 7 positions match TRBD2. Germline-derived CDR1 and CDR2 are ENHRY and SYGVKD. The CDR3 covers 15 residues. The ends lost 6 bases at V and 2 bases at J; junction bases unmatched: 9.

There are a few counts of this clonotype. Its ends do not fully match the called genes, so a read error is possible. V usage is TRBV20-1 and J usage is TRBJ2-7; no definite D call. Germline loops: CDR1 DFQATT, CDR2 SNEGSKA (reference sequence). The CDR3 covers 11 residues. The CDR3 bases are TGCAGTGCACAAACTACCTATGAGCAGTACTTC. Its protein is CSAQTTYEQYF.

The chain couples TRBV28 to TRBJ2-5; tentative D call: TRBD2 (6 bases). Deletions cut 5 bases from V and 5 bases from J, with 18 bases between. CDR3 length: 15 amino acids. Germline assignment: CDR1 MDHEN and CDR2 SYDVKM. The CDR3 nucleotides are TGTGCCAGCAGTCCAGCGTTGGCGGGAATGGAGACCCAGTACTTC. Its protein product is CASSPALAGMETQYF.

J is TRBJ2-1 and V is TRBV6-1; TRBD2 might be the D (7 bases). The CDR3 extends over 16 amino acids. Germline V gene sequence: CDR1 MNHNS, CDR2 SASEGT. With 8 bases removed from V and 9 bases from J, the gap between germline ends came to 26 bases. In DNA form, the CDR3 reads TGTGCCAGCCGTAGGGGGTGGCTAGCGGACCACAGTGAGCAGTTCTTC. This sequence encodes CASRRGWLADHSEQFF.